The rows below give T cell receptor beta chains drawn from one sample of a study of CD8 T cells in Susac syndrome. A single record per CDR3 protein comes from TCRdb applying MiXCR to the immunoSEQ multiplex PCR reads. This table has a few hundred thousand distinct CDR3 sequences, 70% to 90% appearing once. Material: CD8+ T cells from PBMCs. Receptor source: a human donor with multiple sclerosis. Each CDR3 is given with its conserved first and last residue. Each record gives: D gene, clone size, J gene, V gene, CDR3 DNA, CDR3 protein. D genes are given only for firm matches. The size entry is marked missing in some rows and otherwise reads once, few, many or a size class.

D gene: -; clone size: -; J gene: TRBJ2-3; V gene: TRBV27; CDR3 DNA: TGTGCCAGCAGTTTATCCCCCGGGGCCACAGATACGCAGTATTTT; CDR3 protein: CASSLSPGATDTQYF
D gene: TRBD1; clone size: -; J gene: TRBJ2-7; V gene: TRBV14; CDR3 DNA: TGTGCCAGCAGCCACGGACAGGGGGCCTACGAGCAGTACTTC; CDR3 protein: CASSHGQGAYEQYF
D gene: TRBD1; clone size: -; J gene: TRBJ1-1; V gene: TRBV7-9; CDR3 DNA: TGTGCCAGCAGCCAGACAGGGGTTGAAGCTTTCTTT; CDR3 protein: CASSQTGVEAFF
D gene: -; clone size: -; J gene: TRBJ2-5; V gene: TRBV5-1; CDR3 DNA: TGCGCCAGCAGCTTCTCCCGGACCCAGTACTTC; CDR3 protein: CASSFSRTQYF
D gene: -; clone size: -; J gene: TRBJ2-1; V gene: TRBV6-1; CDR3 DNA: TGTGCCAGCAGTGACCTGGACCGGGCCTACAATGAGCAGTTCTTC; CDR3 protein: CASSDLDRAYNEQFF
D gene: TRBD2; clone size: -; J gene: TRBJ2-1; V gene: TRBV29-1; CDR3 DNA: TGCAGCGTTGCCGTTAGCGGGAGTAGGGAGTTCTTC; CDR3 protein: CSVAVSGSREFF
D gene: TRBD1; clone size: few; J gene: TRBJ2-7; V gene: TRBV4-3; CDR3 DNA: TGCGCCAGCAGCCAAGACACGGGACAGGGATCCTACGAGCAGTACTTC; CDR3 protein: CASSQDTGQGSYEQYF
D gene: -; clone size: -; J gene: TRBJ1-2; V gene: TRBV10-3; CDR3 DNA: TGTGCCATCAGTGAGCTGGCAGGGCTTAACTATGGCTACACCTTC; CDR3 protein: CAISELAGLNYGYTF
D gene: -; clone size: -; J gene: TRBJ2-7; V gene: TRBV5-6; CDR3 DNA: TGTGCCAGCAGCCGGTGGGTTCAGCCCTACGAGCAGTACTTC; CDR3 protein: CASSRWVQPYEQYF
D gene: -; clone size: -; J gene: TRBJ2-5; V gene: TRBV20-1; CDR3 DNA: TGCAGTGCTCGGCAGGACAAGGCCCTTCGGGGAGAGACCCAGTACTTC; CDR3 protein: CSARQDKALRGETQYF
D gene: -; clone size: -; J gene: TRBJ2-5; V gene: TRBV12-3/TRBV12-4; CDR3 DNA: TGTGCCAGCAGTGTCGACAGACGGCAAGAGACCCAGTACTTC; CDR3 protein: CASSVDRRQETQYF
D gene: -; clone size: -; J gene: TRBJ2-3; V gene: TRBV28; CDR3 DNA: TGTGCCAGCAGTTTGACAGCTAGCACAGATACGCAGTATTTT; CDR3 protein: CASSLTASTDTQYF
D gene: TRBD2; clone size: -; J gene: TRBJ2-7; V gene: TRBV4-1; CDR3 DNA: TGCGCCAGCAGCCCAACCGGACTAGCGGGAGCAGGGGAGCAGTACTTC; CDR3 protein: CASSPTGLAGAGEQYF
D gene: -; clone size: -; J gene: TRBJ2-7; V gene: TRBV9; CDR3 DNA: TGTGCCAGCAGCCCCGGGGCGGCTGGGAGGGAGCAGTACTTC; CDR3 protein: CASSPGAAGREQYF
D gene: -; clone size: -; J gene: TRBJ2-1; V gene: TRBV5-1; CDR3 DNA: TGCGCCAGCAGCTTGGTGACAGGATTTGGGAATGAGCAGTTCTTC; CDR3 protein: CASSLVTGFGNEQFF
D gene: TRBD1; clone size: -; J gene: TRBJ1-1; V gene: TRBV19; CDR3 DNA: TGTGCCAGTACCCTGACAGGGCGAGTCACTGAAGCTTTCTTT; CDR3 protein: CASTLTGRVTEAFF
D gene: TRBD1; clone size: -; J gene: TRBJ2-1; V gene: TRBV6-2/TRBV6-3; CDR3 DNA: TGTGCCAGCATCAAAGGCCGCCCCCAGGGGGCGATCAAGAATGAGCAGTTCTTC; CDR3 protein: CASIKGRPQGAIKNEQFF